The 9 T cell receptor beta chains given below trace back to one sample, sequenced in a study of cytomegalovirus exposure and HLA in healthy donors. Researchers ran the PCR with 60 Vbeta and 13 Jbeta primers. Method: immunoSEQ multiplex PCR; TCRdb's copy keeps in-frame clones and lacks some. The repertoire holds around 150,000 clones, with about 80% as singletons. The sample comprised PBMCs. These receptor sequences come from a man aged 18 to 35 in good health and CMV-seropositive.

A few counts support this clone. Written as DNA, the CDR3 is TGCAGTGCGCGGGCGACTGTCGAGCAGTACTTC. Residues: CSARATVEQYF. This chain links TRBV20-1 with TRBJ2-7, with a weak D call TRBD2 (5 bases). From germline, CDR1 is DFQATT and CDR2 SNEGSKA (reference sequence). V dropped 6 bases and J dropped 6 bases, with 12 bases sitting between them. CDR3 length: 11 amino acids.

V and J are TRBV5-8 and TRBJ2-2, with TRBD2 as a possible D gene (7 bases). The CDR3 is 17 residues long. The germline V gene encodes CDR1 SGHTS and CDR2 YDEGEE. V lost 0 bases to trimming and J lost 7 bases, with 19 bases between them. CDR3 nucleotides: TGTGCCAGCAGCTTGGCTTCGTGGGGGGGCCGTAGCGGGGAGCTGTTTTTT. It is translated as CASSLASWGGRSGELFF. The complete variable domain, with remaining parts taken from reference TRBV5-8 and TRBJ2-2, reads EAGVTQSPTHLIKTRGQQATLRCSPISGHTSVYWYQQALGLGLQFLLWYDEGEERNRGNFPPRFSGRQFPNYSSELNVNALELEDSALYLCASSLASWGGRSGELFFGEGSRLTVL.

The V and J genes are TRBV6-4 and TRBJ2-2, with no clear D. The CDR3 is 15 amino acids. Trimming took off 2 bases at V and 1 base at J, with 8 bases between the two ends. Germline assignment: CDR1 MRHNA and CDR2 SNTAGT. CDR3 loop: CASSDQSGNTGELFF. The CDR3 coding sequence is TGTGCCAGCAGTGACCAGTCAGGGAACACCGGGGAGCTGTTTTTT.

This chain connects TRBV5-1 to TRBJ2-7; 9 positions agree with TRBD1. Germline CDR1 SGHRS, CDR2 YFSETQ. This CDR3 is 14 amino acids long. V was pared by 5 bases and J by 3 bases, with 6 bases of the junction left unmatched. CDR3 residues: CASSFDRGYYEQYF. Written as DNA, the CDR3 is TGCGCCAGCAGTTTTGACAGGGGGTACTACGAGCAGTACTTC. Variable domain in full (rest from reference TRBV5-1 and TRBJ2-7): KAGVTQTPRYLIKTRGQQVTLSCSPISGHRSVSWYQQTPGQGLQFLFEYFSETQRNKGNFPGRFSGRQFSNSRSEMNVSTLELGDSALYLCASSFDRGYYEQYFGPGTRLTVT.

The V and J genes are TRBV29-1 and TRBJ1-5; the D gene is possibly TRBD1 (6 bases). The V gene's germline CDR1 is SQVTM and CDR2 ANQGSEA. This CDR3 is 13 amino acids long. The V end was cut by 6 bases, the J end by 0 bases, with 9 bases between. This chain's CDR3 is CSVGQFSNQPQHF. DNA for the CDR3: TGCAGCGTCGGACAGTTTAGCAATCAGCCCCAGCATTTT.

This clone was detected many times. The chain couples TRBV6-5 to TRBJ1-1; D possibly corresponds to TRBD1 (6 bases). V was clipped by 2 bases and J by 1 base, with 8 bases between them. Germline V gene sequence: CDR1 MNHEY, CDR2 SVGAGI. The CDR3 runs 14 residues. The CDR3 coding sequence is TGTGCCAGCAGTTACGGGGGACAGAACACTGAAGCTTTCTTT. This encodes CASSYGGQNTEAFF.

This clone has only one observation. J is TRBJ2-3 and V is TRBV19; 8 bases are shared with TRBD1. V gave up 4 bases and J gave up 2 bases; unmatched junction bases: 14. The CDR3 contains 18 residues. CDR1 LNHDA and CDR2 SQIVND come from the germline V gene (reference sequence). The CDR3 nucleotides are TGTGCCAGTAGTAACAATCCACCCGGACAGGGCCCCACAGATACGCAGTATTTT. Encoded protein: CASSNNPPGQGPTDTQYF.

This sequence joins TRBV5-8 and TRBJ1-1; a weak D match, TRBD1 (6 bases). Germline V CDR1 and CDR2: SGHTS, YDEGEE. V shed 1 base and J shed 1 base, with 11 bases lying between them. The CDR3 totals 15 residues. The CDR3 DNA is TGTGCCAGCAGCTTGACAGGGACGTGGAACACTGAAGCTTTCTTT. This encodes CASSLTGTWNTEAFF.

The genes are TRBV9 and TRBJ2-5; 7 bases line up with TRBD1. The CDR3 totals 15 residues. J gave up 4 bases and V 5 bases, and 11 bases lay outside the gene matches. Looked up from germline, CDR1 is SGDLS and CDR2 is YYNGEE. The chain's CDR3 is CASSEQGSIRETQYF. CDR3 in DNA: TGTGCCAGCAGTGAACAGGGGTCAATTAGAGAGACCCAGTACTTC.